Here is one T cell receptor beta chain with its context. Its matching antigen is unknown. The read halts 3 residues ahead of the CDR3 end, with the missing end drawn from the germline J gene. This specimen belongs to a study of T cells in women clearing cervical HPV infection. Study-level background: Women with histologically confirmed HPV16-related CIN3 or worse, 2 with invasive cancer, served as cases. No precancer developed; the control's incident HPV16 infection cleared within 12 months.

All donors had a single incident cervical HPV16 infection, not prevalent. The germline gives CDR1 MDHEN, CDR2 SYDVKM. J gave up 4 bases and V 1 base, and 7 bases lay outside the gene matches. The CDR3 spans 17 residues. Findings of the study overall: Cases carried less TRBV6-7 than controls: approximately 0.1% versus 0.16%.

Profiling relied on immunoSEQ multiplex PCR, and the TCRdb table lists in-frame clones only, not all of them. This listing includes about 36,000 clones. V is TRBV28 and J is TRBJ2-2; 9 nucleotides agree with TRBD1. This clonotype was obtained from a woman between 18 and 75 years old with a cervical HPV16 infection that either progressed to CIN3+ or cleared (not recorded which). The sequencing sample was made of blood buffy coat. CDR3 sequence: CASSLLGTGGITGELFF. The DNA read from the CDR3 is TGTGCCAGCAGTTTATTGGGAACAGGGGGCATCACCGGGGAG.